This is a list of T cell receptor beta chains from one sample in a study of cytomegalovirus exposure and HLA in healthy donors. Sequencing was performed with immunoSEQ multiplex PCR; in TCRdb, only in-frame clones are kept and a portion is missing. In the table there are more than 90,000 clones, around 80% of which are singletons. The specimen sequenced was PBMCs. These receptors all come from a human donor in good health. The CDR3 runs from the conserved cysteine through the conserved F or W. A D gene is named only where the DNA matches it firmly. The size field is filled for only some rows; it gives once, few, many or a size class.

D: .
V: TRBV10-1
J: TRBJ1-2
size: .
DNA: TGCGCCAGCAGCTCAGCATTTGACGGACTCTACACCTTC
CDR3: CASSSAFDGLYTF

D: .
V: TRBV5-1
J: TRBJ1-3
size: .
DNA: TGCGCCAGCAGCATACAGGGATCTGGAAACACCATATATTTT
CDR3: CASSIQGSGNTIYF

D: .
V: TRBV10-1
J: TRBJ1-3
size: .
DNA: TGCGCCAGCAGCAGTTGGACAGAAGGAAACACCATATATTTT
CDR3: CASSSWTEGNTIYF

D: TRBD2
V: TRBV2
J: TRBJ2-3
size: .
DNA: TGTGCCAGCAGTCGACTAGCGGGGGGTTTATCAGATACGCAGTATTTT
CDR3: CASSRLAGGLSDTQYF

D: TRBD1
V: TRBV2
J: TRBJ1-6
size: few
DNA: TGTGCCAGAACAGGGGGATCCTATAATTCACCCCTCCACTTT
CDR3: CARTGGSYNSPLHF

D: .
V: TRBV11-2
J: TRBJ1-6
size: .
DNA: TGTGCCAGCAGCTTCCCTGCCCGGGGTAATTCACCCCTCCACTTT
CDR3: CASSFPARGNSPLHF

D: TRBD2
V: TRBV7-8
J: TRBJ2-3
size: .
DNA: TGTGCCAGCAGCTTAGTCAGCGGGGGGACCACAGATACGCAGTATTTT
CDR3: CASSLVSGGTTDTQYF

D: TRBD2
V: TRBV4-2
J: TRBJ2-3
size: .
DNA: TGTGCCAGCAGCCATCCGGGACTAGCGGTCACAGATACGCAGTATTTT
CDR3: CASSHPGLAVTDTQYF

D: .
V: TRBV5-1
J: TRBJ2-2
size: .
DNA: TGCGCCAGCAGCTTGGTACTGAACACCGGGGAGCTGTTTTTT
CDR3: CASSLVLNTGELFF

D: .
V: TRBV10-2
J: TRBJ2-3
size: .
DNA: TGCGCCAGCAGTGAGGACGGGAAAGGAACAGATACGCAGTATTTT
CDR3: CASSEDGKGTDTQYF

D: .
V: TRBV19
J: TRBJ1-3
size: .
DNA: TGTGCCAGTAGCCGTGGAAACACCATATATTTT
CDR3: CASSRGNTIYF

D: TRBD2
V: TRBV5-4
J: TRBJ2-1
size: .
DNA: TGTGCCAGCAGCTTGGGGGGGGGACTAGCAAAATACAATGAGCAGTTCTTC
CDR3: CASSLGGGLAKYNEQFF

D: TRBD1
V: TRBV6-5
J: TRBJ2-7
size: .
DNA: TGTGCCAGCAGGGGGGACAGGAGCACCTACGAGCAGTACTTC
CDR3: CASRGDRSTYEQYF

D: TRBD1
V: TRBV5-1
J: TRBJ1-4
size: .
DNA: TGCGCCAGCAGCCCAGGACAGGGTTGGGAAAAACTGTTTTTT
CDR3: CASSPGQGWEKLFF

D: .
V: TRBV6-5
J: TRBJ1-1
size: once
DNA: TGTGCCAGCCGACAGTGGAACACTGAAGCTTTCTTT
CDR3: CASRQWNTEAFF

D: .
V: TRBV10-3
J: TRBJ1-2
size: .
DNA: TGTGCCATCAGTGAGTCGACAACTAACTATGGCTACACCTTC
CDR3: CAISESTTNYGYTF

D: .
V: TRBV1
J: TRBJ2-1
size: .
DNA: TGCACCAGCAGCTGGGATCGAGGGAATGAGCAGTTCTTC
CDR3: CTSSWDRGNEQFF

D: TRBD1
V: TRBV4-2
J: TRBJ1-1
size: .
DNA: TGTGCCAGCAGCCAAGATTTAGGGGGCAAGAACACTGAAGCTTTCTTT
CDR3: CASSQDLGGKNTEAFF

D: TRBD1
V: TRBV6-5
J: TRBJ1-2
size: .
DNA: TGTGCCAGCAGTCAGACAGGGTTCTATGGCTACACCTTC
CDR3: CASSQTGFYGYTF

D: TRBD1
V: TRBV25-1
J: TRBJ1-1
size: .
DNA: TGTGCCAGCAGTGAACCCCCCTCGGACAGGGGGCGGGGCACTGAAGCTTTCTTT
CDR3: CASSEPPSDRGRGTEAFF

D: .
V: TRBV5-1
J: TRBJ1-5
size: .
DNA: TGCGCCAGCAGCTTTCAAGGGGGACAGCCCCAGCATTTT
CDR3: CASSFQGGQPQHF

D: .
V: TRBV20-1
J: TRBJ2-2
size: .
DNA: TGCAGTGCCACAGGGCCCGGGGAGCTGTTTTTT
CDR3: CSATGPGELFF